This TCR beta chain was observed in a study of human T cells and chemical hapten exposure. This clonotype came up many times. CDR1 and CDR2 (germline): LGHNA, YNFKEQ. The V and J ends lost 4 bases and 7 bases, in that order; junction bases with no gene match: 8. This CDR3 comprises 14 residues. Individual cDNA molecules in this library carried unique molecular identifiers. TCRdb used MiXCR to reprocess the RACE reads, holding one entry per CDR3 protein. The data contain more than 100,000 distinct CDR3 sequences, over 9% of them singletons. As for time point: patch test 3, about 24 weeks after DPC sensitization. Regarding treatment: therapeutic diphenylcyclopropenone sensitization with weekly scalp DPC.

The TCR sequence derives from a woman aged 50 to 60 with alopecia areata. Some clones in this sample may be carry-over from other donors' samples. The chain recombines TRBV4-2 with TRBJ2-7; 9 nucleotides agree with TRBD2. Sample: whole blood, taken in connection with sensitization to the hapten diphenylcyclopropenone (DPC). The CDR3 nucleotides are TGTGCCAGCAGCCCAATAGCGGGAGAGGTTGAGCAGTACTTC. Its translation is CASSPIAGEVEQYF.